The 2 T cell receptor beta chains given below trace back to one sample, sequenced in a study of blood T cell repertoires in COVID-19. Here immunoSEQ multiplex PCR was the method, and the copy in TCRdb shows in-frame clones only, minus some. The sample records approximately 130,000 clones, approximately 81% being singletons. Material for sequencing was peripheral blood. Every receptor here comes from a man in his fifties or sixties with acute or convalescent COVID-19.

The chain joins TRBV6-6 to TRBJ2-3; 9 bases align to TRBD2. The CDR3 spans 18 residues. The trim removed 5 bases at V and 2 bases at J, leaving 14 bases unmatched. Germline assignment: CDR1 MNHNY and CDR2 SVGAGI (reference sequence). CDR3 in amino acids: CASSPRGGFFASTDTQYF. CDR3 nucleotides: TGTGCCAGCAGTCCGCGGGGGGGATTCTTTGCGTCCACAGATACGCAGTATTTT.

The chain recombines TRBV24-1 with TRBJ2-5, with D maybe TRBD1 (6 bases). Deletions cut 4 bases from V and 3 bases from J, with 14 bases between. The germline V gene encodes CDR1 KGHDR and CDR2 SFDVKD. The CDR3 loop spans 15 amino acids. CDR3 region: CATSDSIPGEETQYF. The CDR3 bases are TGTGCCACCAGTGACTCCATTCCAGGGGAAGAGACCCAGTACTTC.